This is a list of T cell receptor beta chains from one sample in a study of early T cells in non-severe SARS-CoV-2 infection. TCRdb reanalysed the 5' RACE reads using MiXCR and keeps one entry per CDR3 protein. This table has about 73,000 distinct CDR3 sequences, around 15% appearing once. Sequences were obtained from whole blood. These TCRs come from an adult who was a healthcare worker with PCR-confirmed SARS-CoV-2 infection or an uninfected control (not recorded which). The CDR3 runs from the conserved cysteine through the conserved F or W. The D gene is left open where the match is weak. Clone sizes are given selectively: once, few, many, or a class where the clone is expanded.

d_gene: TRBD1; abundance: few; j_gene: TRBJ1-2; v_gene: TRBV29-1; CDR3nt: TGCACCTCCGTTGGGACAGGGGGTGGCTACACCTTC; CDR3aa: CTSVGTGGGYTF
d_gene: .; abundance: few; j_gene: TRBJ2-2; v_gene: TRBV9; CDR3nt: TGTGCCAGCAGCGTAGACGGGGACAACACCGGGGAGCTGTTTTTT; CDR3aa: CASSVDGDNTGELFF
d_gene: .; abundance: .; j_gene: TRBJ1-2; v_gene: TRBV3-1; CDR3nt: TGTGCCAGCAGCCAAGTTCCCAGGGTAGGCTACACCTTC; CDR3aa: CASSQVPRVGYTF
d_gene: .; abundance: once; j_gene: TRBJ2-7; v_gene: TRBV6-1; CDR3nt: TGTGCCAGCAGTGATTTGGGGTACGAGCAGTACTTC; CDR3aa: CASSDLGYEQYF
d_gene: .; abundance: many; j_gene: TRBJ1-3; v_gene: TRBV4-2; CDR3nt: TGTGCCAGCAGCCAATCGCCGACGGGGGGAAACACCATATATTTT; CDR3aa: CASSQSPTGGNTIYF
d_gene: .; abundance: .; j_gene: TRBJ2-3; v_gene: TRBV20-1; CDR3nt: TGCAGTGCTAGATCGGCAGATACGCAGTATTTT; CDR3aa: CSARSADTQYF
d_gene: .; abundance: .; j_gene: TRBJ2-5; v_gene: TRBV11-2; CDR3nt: TGTGCCAGCAGCTTAGGTCGGGGGGCTTATGTAGAGACCCAGTACTTC; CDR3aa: CASSLGRGAYVETQYF
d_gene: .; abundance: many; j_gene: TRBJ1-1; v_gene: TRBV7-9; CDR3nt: TGTGCCAGCAGCTTAAAGGATCTCACTGAAGCTTTCTTT; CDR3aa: CASSLKDLTEAFF
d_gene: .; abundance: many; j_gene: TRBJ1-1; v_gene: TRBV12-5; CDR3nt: TGTGCTAGTCGTCCAGGGGAGGACACTGAAGCTTTCTTT; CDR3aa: CASRPGEDTEAFF
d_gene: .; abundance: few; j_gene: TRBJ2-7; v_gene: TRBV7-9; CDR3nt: TGTGCCAGCAGCTCGGTTCCGGCAGGCGAGCAGTACTTC; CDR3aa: CASSSVPAGEQYF
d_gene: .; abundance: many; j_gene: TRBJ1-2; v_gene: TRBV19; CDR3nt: TGTGCCAGTACCTTTTTTGGGGGCTATGGCTACACCTTC; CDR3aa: CASTFFGGYGYTF
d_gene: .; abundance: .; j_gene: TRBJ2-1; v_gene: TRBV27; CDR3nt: TGTGCCAGCAAACAGGGAGCCTACAATGAGCAGTTCTTC; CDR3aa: CASKQGAYNEQFF
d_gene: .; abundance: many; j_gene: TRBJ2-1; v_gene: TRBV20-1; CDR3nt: TGCAGTGCTAGACTACAGGGAGGCCAATTAGGGCAGTTCTTC; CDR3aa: CSARLQGGQLGQFF
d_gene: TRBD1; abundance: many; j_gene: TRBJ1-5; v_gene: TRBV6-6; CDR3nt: TGTGCCAGCCGAACAGGGGGCGGCAATCAGCCCCAGCATTTT; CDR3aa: CASRTGGGNQPQHF
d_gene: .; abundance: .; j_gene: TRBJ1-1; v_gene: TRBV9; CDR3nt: TGTGCCAGCAGGAAGGGAGGGCTTGAGACTGAAGCTTTCTTT; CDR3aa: CASRKGGLETEAFF
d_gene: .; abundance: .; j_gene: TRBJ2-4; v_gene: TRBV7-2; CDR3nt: TGTGCCAGCAGCTTAGGGCAGCAAAACATTCAGTACTTC; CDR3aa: CASSLGQQNIQYF
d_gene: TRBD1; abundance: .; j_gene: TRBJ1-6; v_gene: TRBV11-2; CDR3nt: TGTGCCAGCAGACAGGGGTTGGATAATTCACCCCTCCACTTT; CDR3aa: CASRQGLDNSPLHF
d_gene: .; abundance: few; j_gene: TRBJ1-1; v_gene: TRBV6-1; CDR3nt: TGTGCCAGCCCCAGGGAGATGAACACTGAAGCTTTCTTT; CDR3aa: CASPREMNTEAFF
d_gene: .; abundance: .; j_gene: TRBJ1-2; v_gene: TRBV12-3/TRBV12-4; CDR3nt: TGTGCCAGCAGTACGGGGGGAGCTAACTATGGCTACACCTTC; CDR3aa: CASSTGGANYGYTF
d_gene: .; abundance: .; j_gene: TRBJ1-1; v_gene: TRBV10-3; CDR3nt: TGTGCCATCCGGTGGGGGGTCGGAGAAGCTTTCTTT; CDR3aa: CAIRWGVGEAFF
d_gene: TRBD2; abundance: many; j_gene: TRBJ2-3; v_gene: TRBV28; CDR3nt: TGTGCCAGCAGTTTATCGTCCCTAGCGGGGGGGCAGGGTACGCAGTATTTT; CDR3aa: CASSLSSLAGGQGTQYF
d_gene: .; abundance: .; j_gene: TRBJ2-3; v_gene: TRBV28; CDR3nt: TGTGCCAGCGGTGCCCCGGGCTATCGAGGTACAGATACGCAGTATTTT; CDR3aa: CASGAPGYRGTDTQYF
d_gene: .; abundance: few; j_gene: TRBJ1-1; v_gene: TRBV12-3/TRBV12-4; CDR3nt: TGTGCCAGCAGTAAATTACAGGCGACGAACACTGAAGCTTTCTTT; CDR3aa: CASSKLQATNTEAFF
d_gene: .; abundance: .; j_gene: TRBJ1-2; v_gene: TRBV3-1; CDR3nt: TGTGCCAGCAGCCTGGAAAGGACAGTAGTCGGCTACACCTTC; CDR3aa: CASSLERTVVGYTF
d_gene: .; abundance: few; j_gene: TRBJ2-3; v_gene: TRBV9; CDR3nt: TGTGCCAGCAGCCTTAGTTTCGCGCTGACAGATACGCAGTATTTT; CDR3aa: CASSLSFALTDTQYF
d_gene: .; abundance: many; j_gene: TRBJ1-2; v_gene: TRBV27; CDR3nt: TGTGCCAGCAGTTGGACGGGGGACTATGGCTACACCTTC; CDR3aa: CASSWTGDYGYTF
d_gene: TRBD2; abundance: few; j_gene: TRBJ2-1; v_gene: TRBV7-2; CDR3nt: TGTGCCAGCAGCCCTGGGAGCGGGGGGATAACCTACAATGAGCAGTTCTTC; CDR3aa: CASSPGSGGITYNEQFF
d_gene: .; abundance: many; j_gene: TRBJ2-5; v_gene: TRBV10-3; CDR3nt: TGTGCCATCAGTGAGTCTCAGGTGGACCAAGAGACCCAGTACTTC; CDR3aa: CAISESQVDQETQYF
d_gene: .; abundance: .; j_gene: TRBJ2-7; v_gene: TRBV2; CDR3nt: TGTGCCAGCAGTCGGGACGGGTCCTACGAGCAGTACTTC; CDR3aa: CASSRDGSYEQYF
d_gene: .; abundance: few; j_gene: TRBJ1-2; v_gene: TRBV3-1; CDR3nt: TGTGCCAGCAGCCAAGGCTATGGCTACACCTTC; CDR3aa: CASSQGYGYTF
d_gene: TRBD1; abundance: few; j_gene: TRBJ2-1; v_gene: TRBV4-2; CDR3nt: TGTGCCAGCAGCCAAGAAGGACACAGGGGCAGTGTGCAGTTCTTC; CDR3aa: CASSQEGHRGSVQFF
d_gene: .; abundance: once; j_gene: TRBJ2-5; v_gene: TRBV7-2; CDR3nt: TGTGCCAGCAGCTTAGTAGCGTACAAGATTAAAGAGACCCAGTACTTC; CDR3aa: CASSLVAYKIKETQYF
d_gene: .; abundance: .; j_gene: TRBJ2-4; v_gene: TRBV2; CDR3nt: TGTGCCAGCAGTGAAAGGGGGGGCTTGGCCAAAAACATTCAGTACTTC; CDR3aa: CASSERGGLAKNIQYF
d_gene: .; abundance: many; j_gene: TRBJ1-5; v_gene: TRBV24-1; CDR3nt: TGTGCCACCAGACTTCAGATTGAGGGGTTTCCTAATCAGCCCCAGCATTTT; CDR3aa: CATRLQIEGFPNQPQHF
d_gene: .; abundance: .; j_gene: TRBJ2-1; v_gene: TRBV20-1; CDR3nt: TGCAGTGGGGTACAGCTGATCAACAATGAGCAGTTCTTC; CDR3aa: CSGVQLINNEQFF
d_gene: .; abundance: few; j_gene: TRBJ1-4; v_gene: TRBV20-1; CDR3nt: TGCAGTGCTAGTGGAGGGGCGACCGAAAAACTGTTTTTT; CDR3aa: CSASGGATEKLFF
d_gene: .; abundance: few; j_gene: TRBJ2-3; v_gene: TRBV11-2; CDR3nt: TGTGCCAGCAGCTTAGGCAGGGTAGTAACAGATACGCAGTATTTT; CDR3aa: CASSLGRVVTDTQYF
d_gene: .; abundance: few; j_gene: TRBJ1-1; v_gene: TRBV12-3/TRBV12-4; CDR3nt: TGTGCCAGCAGTTTAGCTTTGACTGAAGCTTTCTTT; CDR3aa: CASSLALTEAFF
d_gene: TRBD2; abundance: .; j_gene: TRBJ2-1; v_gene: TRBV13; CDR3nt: TGTGCCAGCAGCGCGCGGGGGGGCCACAATGAGCAGTTCTTC; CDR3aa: CASSARGGHNEQFF
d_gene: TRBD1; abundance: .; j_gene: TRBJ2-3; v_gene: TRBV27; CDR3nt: TGTGCCAGCAGTTCACAGGGGGCGAGGATAGATACGCAGTATTTT; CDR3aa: CASSSQGARIDTQYF
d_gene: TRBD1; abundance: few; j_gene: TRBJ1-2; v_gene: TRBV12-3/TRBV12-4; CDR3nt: TGTGCCAGCTGCAGCCCCGGACAGGGTTATCGAGGCTACACCTTC; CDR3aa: CASCSPGQGYRGYTF